The T cell receptor (beta chain) described here comes from a study of radiotherapy plus CTLA-4 blockade in lung cancer. Study-wide context: Disease control reached approximately 31%, with objective responses in 15% to 20%. Study findings and constraints: Researchers report tumor-derived TCR clones expanding in blood after radiotherapy plus ipilimumab.

The trim removed 3 bases at V and 7 bases at J, leaving 8 bases unmatched. Germline V gives CDR1 LNHDA, CDR2 SQIVND (reference sequence). CDR3 length: 15 residues. Focal radiation with ipilimumab CTLA-4 blockade was given to patients with chemo-refractory metastatic non-small-cell lung cancer. With respect to this clone: Antigen unknown.

TCRdb's copy holds only in-frame clones and misses some; the assay was immunoSEQ multiplex PCR. The table records about 97,000 clones, about four fifths of them present only once. The receptor comes from a human donor with non-small cell lung cancer who had a partial response to radiotherapy plus ipilimumab. Some clones in this sample may be carry-over from other donors' samples. The V gene is TRBV19, the J gene TRBJ2-2; 7 bases line up with TRBD2. The source was peripheral blood, collected from a patient treated with radiotherapy plus ipilimumab. The CDR3 is CASSIRRENGGELFF. CDR3 nucleotide sequence: TGTGCCAGTAGTATTAGGCGGGAGAATGGCGGGGAGCTGTTTTTT.